This TCR beta chain was obtained from a study of blood T cell repertoires in COVID-19. Germline V lookup: CDR1 SGHTA, CDR2 FQGNSA. The V and J ends lost 1 base and 1 base respectively, with 20 bases between them. This CDR3 has 18 amino acids. Per the study methods: Amplification of reference gene primers was used by the study to estimate nucleated cell counts. Assay: immunoSEQ multiplex PCR; the TCRdb copy retains only in-frame clones and omits some. D and trimming come from the DNA, and the V and J calls and clone size come from that table. Counted here are hundreds of thousands of clones, 87% occurring once; the ten biggest clones make up 5.5% to 7%. Cohorts were assigned according to the clinical history that participants reported.

The clonotype was recovered from a woman in her forties who had recovered from COVID-19. The sample was PBMCs or T cells enriched from blood (not recorded which). V is TRBV7-2 and J is TRBJ2-7; D is possibly TRBD1 (6 bases). CDR3 nucleotide sequence: TGTGCCAGCAGCTTAGTTCTGAGCGGCAGGGGCTTGTCCTACGAGCAGTACTTC. Residues: CASSLVLSGRGLSYEQYF.